This T cell receptor beta chain was documented in a study of cytomegalovirus exposure and HLA in healthy donors. The count of this clone is one. Clones were read by immunoSEQ multiplex PCR, and TCRdb kept only the in-frame ones, dropping some. Among under 200,000 clones listed, 65% to 90% were seen once. There are 15 residues in the CDR3. Germline trimming cut 5 bases from V and 2 bases from J; bases unmatched to any gene: 3. Germline lookup yields CDR1 MGHDK and CDR2 SYGVNS. The source is a woman in her late teens or twenties in good health and CMV-seronegative. This chain links TRBV25-1 with TRBJ1-2; 12 bases are shared with TRBD1. The sequencing sample was made of PBMCs. The CDR3 sequence: CASSKGTGGNYGYTF. CDR3 coding DNA: TGTGCCAGCAGTAAAGGGACAGGGGGCAACTATGGCTACACCTTC.